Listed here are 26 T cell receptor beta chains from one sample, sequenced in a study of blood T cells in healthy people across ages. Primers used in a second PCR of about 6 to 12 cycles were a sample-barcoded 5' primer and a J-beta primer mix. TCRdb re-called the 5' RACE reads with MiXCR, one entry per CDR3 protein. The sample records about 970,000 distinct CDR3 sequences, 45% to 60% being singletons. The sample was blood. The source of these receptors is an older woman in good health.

The CDR3: CSARTSRAPSYEQYF. Here the CDR3 DNA reads TGCAGTGCTAGGACGTCCCGAGCGCCGTCCTACGAGCAGTACTTC. This chain links TRBV20-1 with TRBJ2-7; D call uncertain. Germline CDR1 reads DFQATT; CDR2 reads SNEGSKA (reference sequence). CDR3 size: 15 residues. The V and J ends lost 3 bases and 1 base respectively, with 16 bases between them.

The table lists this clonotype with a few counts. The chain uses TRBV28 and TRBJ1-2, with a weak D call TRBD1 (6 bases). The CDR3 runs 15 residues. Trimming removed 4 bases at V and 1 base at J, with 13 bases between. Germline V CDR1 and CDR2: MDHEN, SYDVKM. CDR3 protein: CASSSQGSGNYGYTF. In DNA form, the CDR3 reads TGTGCCAGCAGTTCCCAGGGGTCCGGTAACTATGGCTACACCTTC.

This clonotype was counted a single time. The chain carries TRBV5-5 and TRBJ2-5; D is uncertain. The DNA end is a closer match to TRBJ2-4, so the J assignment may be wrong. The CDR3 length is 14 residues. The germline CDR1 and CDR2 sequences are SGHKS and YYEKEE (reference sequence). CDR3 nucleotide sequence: TGTGTCGGCAGCTTAGGAGTAGCCAAAAACATTCAGTACTTC. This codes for CVGSLGVAKNIQYF.

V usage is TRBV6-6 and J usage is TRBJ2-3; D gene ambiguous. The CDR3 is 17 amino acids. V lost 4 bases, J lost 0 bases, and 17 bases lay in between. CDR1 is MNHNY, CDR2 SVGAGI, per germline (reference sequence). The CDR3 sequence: CASSSRPQIPSTDTQYF. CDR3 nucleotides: TGTGCCAGCAGTTCCAGACCACAGATCCCTAGCACAGATACGCAGTATTTT.

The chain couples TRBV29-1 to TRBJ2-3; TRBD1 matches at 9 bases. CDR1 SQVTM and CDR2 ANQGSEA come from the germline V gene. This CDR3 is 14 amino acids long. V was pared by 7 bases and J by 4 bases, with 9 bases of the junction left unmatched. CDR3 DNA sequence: TGCAGCGGGTTATCCGGGACAGGGCCAGATACGCAGTATTTT. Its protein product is CSGLSGTGPDTQYF.

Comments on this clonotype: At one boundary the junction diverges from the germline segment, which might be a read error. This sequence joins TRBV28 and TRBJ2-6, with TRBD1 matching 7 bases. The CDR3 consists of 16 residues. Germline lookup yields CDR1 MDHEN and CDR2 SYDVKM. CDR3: CATSRTGSSGANVLTF. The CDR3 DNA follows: TGTGCCACCTCAAGGACAGGAAGCTCTGGGGCCAACGTTCTGACTTTC.

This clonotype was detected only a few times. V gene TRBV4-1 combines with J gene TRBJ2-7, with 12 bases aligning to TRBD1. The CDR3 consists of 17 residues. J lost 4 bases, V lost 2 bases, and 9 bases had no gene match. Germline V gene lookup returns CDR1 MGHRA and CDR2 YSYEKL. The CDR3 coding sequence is TGCGCCAGCAGCCAACATGCCGGGACAGGGGGCGAGTACGAGCAGTACTTC. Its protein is CASSQHAGTGGEYEQYF.

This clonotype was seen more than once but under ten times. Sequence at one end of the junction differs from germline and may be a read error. The CDR3 DNA is TGTGCCAGCAGCCAACTGGGCAACAATGAACAGTTCTTC. Its translation is CASSQLGNNEQFF. The chain has TRBV14 and TRBJ2-1; no definite D call. Germline values: CDR1 SGHDN, CDR2 FVKESK. This CDR3 comprises 13 residues.

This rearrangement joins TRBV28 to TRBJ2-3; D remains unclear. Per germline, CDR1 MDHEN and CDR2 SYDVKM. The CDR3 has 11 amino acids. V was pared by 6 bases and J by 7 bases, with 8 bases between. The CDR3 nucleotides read TGTGCCAGCAGATCCTTAAATACGCAGTATTTT. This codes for CASRSLNTQYF. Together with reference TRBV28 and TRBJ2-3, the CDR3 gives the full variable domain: DVKVTQSSRYLVKRTGEKVFLECVQDMDHENMFWYRQDPGLGLRLIYFSYDVKMKEKGDIPEGYSVSREKKERFSLILESASTNQTSMYLCASRSLNTQYFGPGTRLTVL.

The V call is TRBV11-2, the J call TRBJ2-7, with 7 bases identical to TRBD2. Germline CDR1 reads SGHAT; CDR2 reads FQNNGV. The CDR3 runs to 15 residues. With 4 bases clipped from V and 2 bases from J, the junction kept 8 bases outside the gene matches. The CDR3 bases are TGTGCCAGCAGCTCCAGACTAGCCCCCACCTACGAGCAGTACTTC. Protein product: CASSSRLAPTYEQYF.

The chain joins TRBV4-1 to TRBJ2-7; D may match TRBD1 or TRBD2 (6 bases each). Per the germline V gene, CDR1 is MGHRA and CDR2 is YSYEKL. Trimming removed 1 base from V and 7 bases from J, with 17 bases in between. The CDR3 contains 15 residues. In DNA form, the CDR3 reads TGCGCCAGCAGCCAAGCCCAGGGGACTGGCAATGAGCAGTACTTC. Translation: CASSQAQGTGNEQYF.

The CDR3 nucleotides are TGCGCCAGCAGCTTGGATGGGACAGCGGGGAGTAGGGGCTACACCTTC. This sequence encodes CASSLDGTAGSRGYTF. The genes are TRBV5-1 and TRBJ1-2; 7 nucleotides match TRBD1. Germline-derived CDR1 and CDR2 are SGHRS and YFSETQ. J gave up 8 bases and V 0 bases, and 13 bases lay outside the gene matches. CDR3 length: 16 residues.

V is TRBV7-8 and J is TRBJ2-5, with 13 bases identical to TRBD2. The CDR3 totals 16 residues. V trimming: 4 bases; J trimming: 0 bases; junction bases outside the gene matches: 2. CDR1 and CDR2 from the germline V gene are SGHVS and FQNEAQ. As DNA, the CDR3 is TGTGCCAGCAGCTATGGGACTAGCGGGAACCAAGAGACCCAGTACTTC. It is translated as CASSYGTSGNQETQYF.

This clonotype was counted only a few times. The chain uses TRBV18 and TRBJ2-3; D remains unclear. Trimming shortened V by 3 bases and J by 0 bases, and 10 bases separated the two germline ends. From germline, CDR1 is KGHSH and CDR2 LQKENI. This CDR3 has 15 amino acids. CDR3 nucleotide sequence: TGTGCCAGCTCACCGGCTGTGAAGAGCACAGATACGCAGTATTTT. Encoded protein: CASSPAVKSTDTQYF.

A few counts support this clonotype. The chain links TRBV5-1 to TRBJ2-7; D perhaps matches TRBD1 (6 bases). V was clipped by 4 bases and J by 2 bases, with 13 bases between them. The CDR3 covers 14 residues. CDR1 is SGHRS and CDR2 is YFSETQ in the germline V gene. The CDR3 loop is CASSIGQPTYEQYF. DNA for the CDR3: TGCGCCAGCAGCATCGGACAGCCAACCTACGAGCAGTACTTC. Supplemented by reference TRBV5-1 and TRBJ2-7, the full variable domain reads KAGVTQTPRYLIKTRGQQVTLSCSPISGHRSVSWYQQTPGQGLQFLFEYFSETQRNKGNFPGRFSGRQFSNSRSEMNVSTLELGDSALYLCASSIGQPTYEQYFGPGTRLTVT.

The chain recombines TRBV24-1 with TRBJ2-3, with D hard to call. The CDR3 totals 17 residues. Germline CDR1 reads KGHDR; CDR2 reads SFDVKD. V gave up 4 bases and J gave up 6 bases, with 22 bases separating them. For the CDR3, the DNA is TGTGCCACCAGTGAAAGACAAGAATTGAGGTCGGTGGATACGCAGTATTTT. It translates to CATSERQELRSVDTQYF.

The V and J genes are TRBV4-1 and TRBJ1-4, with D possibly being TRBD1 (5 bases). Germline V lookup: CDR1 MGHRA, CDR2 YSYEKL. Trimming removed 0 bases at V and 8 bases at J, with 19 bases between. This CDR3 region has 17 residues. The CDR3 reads CASSQERVTGGVEKLFF. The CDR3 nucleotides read TGCGCCAGCAGCCAAGAGAGGGTGACCGGGGGAGTGGAAAAACTGTTTTTT.

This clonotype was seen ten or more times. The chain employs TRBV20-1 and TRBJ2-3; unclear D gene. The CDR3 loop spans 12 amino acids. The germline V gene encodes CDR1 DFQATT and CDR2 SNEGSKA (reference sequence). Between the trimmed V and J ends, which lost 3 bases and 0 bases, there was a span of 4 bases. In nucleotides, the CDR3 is TGCAGTGCTAGGGGGAGCACAGATACGCAGTATTTT. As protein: CSARGSTDTQYF.

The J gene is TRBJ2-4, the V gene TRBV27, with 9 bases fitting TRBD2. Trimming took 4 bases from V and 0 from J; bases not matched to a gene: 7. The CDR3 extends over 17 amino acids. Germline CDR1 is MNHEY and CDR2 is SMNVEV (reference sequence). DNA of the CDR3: TGTGCCAGCAGTTCCCTGGCTAGCGGGGTAGCCAAAAACATTCAGTACTTC. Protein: CASSSLASGVAKNIQYF.

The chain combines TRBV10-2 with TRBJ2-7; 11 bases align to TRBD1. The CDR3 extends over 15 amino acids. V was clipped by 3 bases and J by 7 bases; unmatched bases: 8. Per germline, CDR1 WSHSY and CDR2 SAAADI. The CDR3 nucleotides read TGCGCCAGCAGTGATGCCGGGACAGGGGGTTGTGAGCAGTACTTC. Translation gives CASSDAGTGGCEQYF.

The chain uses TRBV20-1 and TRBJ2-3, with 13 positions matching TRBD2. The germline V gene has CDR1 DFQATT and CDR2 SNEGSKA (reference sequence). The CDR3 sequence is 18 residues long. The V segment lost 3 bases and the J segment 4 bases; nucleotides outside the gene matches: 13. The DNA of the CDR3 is TGCAGTGCTAGGGGAGCTGCAGGACTAGCGGGAGTGGCAGATACGCAGTATTTT. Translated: CSARGAAGLAGVADTQYF.

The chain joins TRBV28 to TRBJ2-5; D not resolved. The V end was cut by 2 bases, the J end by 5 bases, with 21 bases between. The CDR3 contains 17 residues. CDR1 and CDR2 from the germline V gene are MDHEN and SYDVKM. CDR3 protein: CASSLGCPDWAEETQYF. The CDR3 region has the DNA TGTGCCAGCAGTTTAGGTTGCCCTGACTGGGCAGAGGAGACCCAGTACTTC.

For the CDR3, the DNA is TGCGCCAGCAGCCAAGTATTGGGGCGGAAAGAGACCCAGTACTTC. This encodes CASSQVLGRKETQYF. The V gene is TRBV4-1, the J gene TRBJ2-5; perhaps TRBD1 as D (5 bases). The CDR3 length is 15 residues. Trimming pared 1 base from V and 3 bases from J, leaving 12 bases between. CDR1 and CDR2 (germline): MGHRA, YSYEKL.

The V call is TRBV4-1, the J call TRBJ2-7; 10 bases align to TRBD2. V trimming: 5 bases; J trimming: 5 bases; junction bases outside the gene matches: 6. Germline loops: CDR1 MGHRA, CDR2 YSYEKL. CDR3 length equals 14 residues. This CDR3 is CASSSSGRVHEQYF. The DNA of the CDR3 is TGCGCCAGCAGCTCTAGCGGGAGAGTCCACGAGCAGTACTTC.

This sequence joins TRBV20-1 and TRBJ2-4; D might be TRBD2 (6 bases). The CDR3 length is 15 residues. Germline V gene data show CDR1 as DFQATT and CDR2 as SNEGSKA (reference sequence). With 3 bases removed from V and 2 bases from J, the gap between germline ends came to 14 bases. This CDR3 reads CSASTELASKNIQYF. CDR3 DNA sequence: TGCAGTGCTAGCACCGAACTAGCCTCCAAAAACATTCAGTACTTC.

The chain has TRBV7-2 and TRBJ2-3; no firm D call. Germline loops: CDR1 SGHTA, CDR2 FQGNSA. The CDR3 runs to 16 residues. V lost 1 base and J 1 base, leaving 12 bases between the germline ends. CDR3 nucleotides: TGTGCCAGCAGCTTAGTGGCTTCACGGCGCACAGATACGCAGTATTTT. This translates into CASSLVASRRTDTQYF.